This T cell receptor beta chain was identified in a study of cytomegalovirus exposure and HLA in healthy donors. Study outcomes and limitations: Immune exposure information available was restricted to CMV serostatus.

The PCR employed 60 Vbeta primers together with 13 Jbeta primers. Generated by immunoSEQ multiplex PCR, the TCRdb table keeps only in-frame clones and is missing some. Of some 140,000 clones in the sample, approximately 80% were seen once. Healthy bone marrow donors formed the donor group. As concerns this clone: Antigen: not known.

CDR1 and CDR2 from the germline V gene are SGHTA and FQGTGA. Trimming removed 1 base at V and 7 bases at J, with 11 bases between. This CDR3 has 14 residues. The receptor was derived from a woman in her 50s in good health and CMV-seropositive. The chain recombines TRBV7-3 with TRBJ2-4, with D maybe TRBD2 (5 bases). Sequenced material: PBMCs. This CDR3 is CASSLNSGVNIQYF. CDR3 sequence (DNA): TGTGCCAGCAGCTTAAACTCCGGGGTGAACATTCAGTACTTC. The full variable domain, its missing parts supplied by reference TRBV7-3 and TRBJ2-4, is GAGVSQTPSNKVTEKGKYVELRCDPISGHTALYWYRQSLGQGPEFLIYFQGTGAADDSGLPNDRFFAVRPEGSVSTLKIQRTERGDSAVYLCASSLNSGVNIQYFGAGTRLSVL.